These 19 T cell receptor beta chains were all obtained from the same sample, sequenced in a study of shared clonotypes between healthy human individuals. TCRdb keeps only in-frame clones here, not all; method: immunoSEQ multiplex PCR. Of about 1 million clones detected, about 76% appear once; the ten largest clones hold 1.4% to 1.5%. The sequenced material came from memory CD4+ T cells sorted from blood. The sample's subset: CD45RA-negative fraction. Receptor source: a man between 18 and 35 years old in good health.

The rearrangement uses TRBV29-1 and TRBJ2-7, with D possibly TRBD1 on 6 matching bases. Trimming left V 7 bases short and J 6 bases short, with 19 bases between. CDR1 SQVTM and CDR2 ANQGSEA come from the germline V gene. The CDR3 contains 13 residues. The CDR3 bases are TGCAGCGCCTTAACAGGGAGCAGAAGCGAGCAGTACTTC. Translating gives CSALTGSRSEQYF.

The chain joins TRBV7-9 to TRBJ2-1; either TRBD1 or TRBD2 may fit D (5 bases each). This CDR3 contains 15 residues. The germline V gene encodes CDR1 SEHNR and CDR2 FQNEAQ (reference sequence). The germline V and J ends were trimmed by 1 base and 5 bases, with 12 bases remaining between them. The CDR3 DNA reads as TGTGCCAGCAGCTTAGGGCGAGGGGATAACAATGAGCAGTTCTTC. This translates into CASSLGRGDNNEQFF.

As DNA, the CDR3 is TGCGCCAGCAGCCAAAGGCCCGTAGGGGACTTCTCCTACAATGAGCAGTTCTTC. Its protein is CASSQRPVGDFSYNEQFF. This chain connects TRBV4-3 to TRBJ2-1, with D possibly being TRBD2 (6 bases). Germline CDR1 reads LGHNA; CDR2 reads YSLEER. CDR3 length: 18 residues. Trimming shortened V by 2 bases and J by 0 bases, and 17 bases separated the two germline ends.

The V and J genes are TRBV5-3 and TRBJ1-2; TRBD1 agrees at 9 bases. TRBV5-3 is an ORF, and what it does is uncertain. CDR3 size: 13 residues. After removal of 0 bases from V and 8 bases from J, the junction contained 2 bases not matched to a gene. CDR3: CARSLGQGGGYTF. CDR3 DNA sequence: TGTGCCAGAAGCTTGGGACAGGGGGGAGGCTACACCTTC.

Comment on this clone: This same CDR3 is encoded by further DNA sequences in the sample. This chain joins TRBV2 and TRBJ2-3, with D uncertain. The CDR3 has 11 residues. V was clipped by 6 bases and J by 6 bases, with 7 bases between them. Germline lookup yields CDR1 SNHLY and CDR2 FYNNEI. CDR3: CASSLLDTQYF. The CDR3 bases are TGTGCCAGCAGCCTCTTGGATACGCAGTATTTT.

This clone turned up a few times. V gene TRBV11-1 combines with J gene TRBJ2-5; possibly TRBD1 or TRBD2 for D (5 bases each). Germline V gene data show CDR1 as SGHAT and CDR2 as FQDESV (reference sequence). Trimming pared 3 bases from V and 5 bases from J, leaving 10 bases between. This CDR3 contains 13 residues. CDR3 coding DNA: TGTGCCAGCAGCTTGGGACCCGGGGAGACCCAGTACTTC. This sequence encodes CASSLGPGETQYF.

This chain joins TRBV5-4 and TRBJ2-7; 9 bases agree with TRBD2. J lost 3 bases, V lost 0 bases, and 7 bases had no gene match. Looked up from germline, CDR1 is SGHNT and CDR2 is YYREEE (reference sequence). The CDR3 length is 16 residues. The CDR3 nucleotides are TGTGCCAGCAGCTTGGCCTCTAGCGGGAACCTCTACGAGCAGTACTTC. Amino acids: CASSLASSGNLYEQYF.

V is TRBV5-6 and J is TRBJ2-7, with D unclear. The CDR3 covers 12 residues. V gave up 1 base and J gave up 7 bases, with 9 bases separating them. Germline V gene lookup returns CDR1 SGHDT and CDR2 YYEEEE. The chain's CDR3 is CASSLNTAEQYF. The CDR3 DNA is TGTGCCAGCAGCTTGAACACCGCGGAGCAGTACTTC.

This clone was seen only once. The rearrangement joins TRBV7-2 to TRBJ2-1, with 7 bases matching TRBD2. Germline assignment: CDR1 SGHTA and CDR2 FQGNSA. V lost 2 bases to trimming and J lost 1 base; unmatched junction nucleotides: 5. This CDR3 has 16 residues. This CDR3 reads CASSLLSGTSYNEQFF. The CDR3 coding sequence is TGTGCCAGCAGCTTACTCAGCGGGACGTCCTACAATGAGCAGTTCTTC.

Many counts were recorded for this clone. The rearrangement joins TRBV19 to TRBJ1-4; D is undetermined. CDR1 LNHDA and CDR2 SQIVND come from the germline V gene (reference sequence). The CDR3 totals 16 residues. Trimming stripped 5 bases from V and 2 bases from J, with 15 bases between. The CDR3 DNA reads TGTGCCAGTAGTGGAGCCTCGGGCTACACTAATGAAAAACTGTTTTTT. Translating it yields CASSGASGYTNEKLFF.

This clone was detected a few times. The V call is TRBV6-6, the J call TRBJ2-4; perhaps TRBD2 as D (6 bases). The CDR3 totals 14 residues. V lost 5 bases and J 4 bases, leaving 12 bases between the germline ends. CDR1 and CDR2 from the germline V gene are MNHNY and SVGAGI (reference sequence). The CDR3 bases are TGTGCCAGCAGTGGCGGGACGGGAAAAAACATTCAGTACTTC. Translating it yields CASSGGTGKNIQYF.

This chain connects TRBV11-2 to TRBJ1-2; 7 positions match TRBD1. The CDR3 extends over 16 amino acids. Germline lookup yields CDR1 SGHAT and CDR2 FQNNGV. J gave up 5 bases and V 0 bases, and 9 bases lay outside the gene matches. The CDR3 loop reads CASSLDRIGGAYGYTF. The DNA of the CDR3 is TGTGCCAGCAGCTTAGATCGTATAGGGGGCGCTTATGGCTACACCTTC.

The chain uses TRBV19 and TRBJ2-1; no clear D. V dropped 4 bases and J dropped 3 bases, with 10 bases sitting between them. This CDR3 spans 14 amino acids. Germline CDR1 is LNHDA and CDR2 is SQIVND (reference sequence). The CDR3 nucleotides are TGTGCCAGTAGTAACGACAAATACTACAATGAGCAGTTCTTC. It yields the protein CASSNDKYYNEQFF. Drawing the rest from reference TRBV19 and TRBJ2-1, the complete variable domain is DGGITQSPKYLFRKEGQNVTLSCEQNLNHDAMYWYRQDPGQGLRLIYYSQIVNDFQKGDIAEGYSVSREKKESFPLTVTSAQKNPTAFYLCASSNDKYYNEQFFGPGTRLTVL.

The gene calls are TRBV19 and TRBJ1-3; D remains ambiguous. CDR3 length equals 13 residues. Deletions cut 6 bases from V and 0 bases from J, with 6 bases between. The germline V gene has CDR1 LNHDA and CDR2 SQIVND (reference sequence). The CDR3: CASRTVSGNTIYF. The CDR3 DNA reads as TGTGCCAGTAGGACCGTCTCTGGAAACACCATATATTTT.

The genes are TRBV5-4 and TRBJ1-1; D is perhaps TRBD1 (6 bases). Germline-derived CDR1 and CDR2 are SGHNT and YYREEE (reference sequence). CDR3 size: 13 residues. Trimming cost V 4 bases and J 8 bases, with 15 bases left between them. The DNA for the CDR3 is TGTGCCAGCAGCCAGAGGGGGTCGAGGGAAGCTTTCTTT. It translates to CASSQRGSREAFF. The full variable domain, its missing parts supplied by reference TRBV5-4 and TRBJ1-1, is ETGVTQSPTHLIKTRGQQVTLRCSSQSGHNTVSWYQQALGQGPQFIFQYYREEENGRGNFPPRFSGLQFPNYSSELNVNALELDDSALYLCASSQRGSREAFFGQGTRLTVV.

The rearrangement uses TRBV15 and TRBJ1-5, with D possibly being TRBD1 (5 bases). V was trimmed by 0 bases and J by 5 bases, leaving 14 bases between them. Germline assignment: CDR1 LNHNV and CDR2 YYDKDF (reference sequence). This CDR3 has 16 residues. In DNA, the CDR3 is TGTGCCACCAGCAGAGACCCCGGGGGGGGAGATCAGCCCCAGCATTTT. Translation: CATSRDPGGGDQPQHF.

V and J are TRBV6-5 and TRBJ1-1, with 8 bases matching TRBD1. Trimming at V came to 0 bases and at J to 6 bases, leaving 3 bases not matched to a gene. Per germline, CDR1 MNHEY and CDR2 SVGAGI. The CDR3 extends over 14 amino acids. The CDR3 here is CASSYSTRGPEAFF. Written as DNA, the CDR3 is TGTGCCAGCAGTTACTCGACCAGGGGGCCTGAAGCTTTCTTT.

This sequence joins TRBV27 and TRBJ2-1, with TRBD1 identical over 10 bases. V gave up 5 bases and J gave up 3 bases; unmatched junction bases: 4. This CDR3 contains 15 residues. Germline V gene lookup returns CDR1 MNHEY and CDR2 SMNVEV (reference sequence). The CDR3 DNA follows: TGTGCCAGCAGTCCCCGGACAGGGGGCTACAATGAGCAGTTCTTC. Protein: CASSPRTGGYNEQFF.

The chain is built from TRBV4-2 and TRBJ2-3; 9 bases line up with TRBD2. J gave up 4 bases and V 2 bases, and 7 bases lay outside the gene matches. Germline CDR1 is LGHNA and CDR2 is YNFKEQ. This CDR3 comprises 16 residues. The CDR3 DNA reads TGTGCCAGCAGCCAACCGCGGGGGGGCCTGTCAGATACGCAGTATTTT. Residues: CASSQPRGGLSDTQYF.